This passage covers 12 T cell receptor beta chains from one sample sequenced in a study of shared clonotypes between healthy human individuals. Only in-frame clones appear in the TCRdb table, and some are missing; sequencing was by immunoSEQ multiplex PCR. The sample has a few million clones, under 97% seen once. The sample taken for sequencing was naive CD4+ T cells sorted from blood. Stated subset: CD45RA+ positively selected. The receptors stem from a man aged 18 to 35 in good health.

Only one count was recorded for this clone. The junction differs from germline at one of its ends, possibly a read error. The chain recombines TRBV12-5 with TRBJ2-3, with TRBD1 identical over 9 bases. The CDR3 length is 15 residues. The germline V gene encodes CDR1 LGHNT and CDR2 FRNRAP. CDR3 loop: CASGLGQGTTDTQYF. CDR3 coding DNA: TGTGCTAGTGGGTTGGGACAGGGAACGACAGATACGCAGTATTTT.

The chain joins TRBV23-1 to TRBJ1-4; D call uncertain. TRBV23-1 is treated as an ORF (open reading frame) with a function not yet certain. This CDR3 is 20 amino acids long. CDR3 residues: CAPILRERQKDHSENEKLFF. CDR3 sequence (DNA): TGCGCACCAATCCTAAGGGAACGTCAGAAAGACCATAGTGAAAATGAAAAACTGTTTTTT.

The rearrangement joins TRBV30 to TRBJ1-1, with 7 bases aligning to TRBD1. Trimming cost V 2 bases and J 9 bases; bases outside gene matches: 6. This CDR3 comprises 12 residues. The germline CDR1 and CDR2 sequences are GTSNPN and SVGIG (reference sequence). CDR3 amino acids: CAWSLGGGKAFF. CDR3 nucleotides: TGTGCCTGGAGTTTAGGGGGCGGGAAAGCTTTCTTT.

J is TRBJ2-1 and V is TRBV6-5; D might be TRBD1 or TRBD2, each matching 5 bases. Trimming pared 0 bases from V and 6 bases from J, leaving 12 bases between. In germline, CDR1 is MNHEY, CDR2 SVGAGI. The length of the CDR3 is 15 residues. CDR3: CASSYSIGTFNEQFF. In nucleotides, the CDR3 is TGTGCCAGCAGTTACTCTATCGGGACCTTCAATGAGCAGTTCTTC.

The CDR3 protein is CASNGGPGNTIYF. The CDR3, as DNA: TGTGCCAGTAATGGGGGCCCTGGAAACACCATATATTTT. V and J are TRBV6-5 and TRBJ1-3, with D possibly matching TRBD1 (6 bases). CDR1 is MNHEY and CDR2 is SVGAGI in the germline V gene. This CDR3 is built from 13 residues. V gave up 9 bases and J gave up 2 bases, with 11 bases separating them.

The CDR3 sequence is CASSDGTEGNSPLHF. DNA for the CDR3: TGCGCCAGCAGCGATGGGACAGAAGGAAATTCACCCCTCCACTTT. The V gene is TRBV5-1, the J gene TRBJ1-6, with 7 bases aligning to TRBD1. The CDR3 totals 15 residues. After removal of 4 bases from V and 7 bases from J, the junction contained 8 bases not matched to a gene. Germline V CDR1 and CDR2: SGHRS, YFSETQ. Complete variable domain (other parts from reference TRBV5-1 and TRBJ1-6): KAGVTQTPRYLIKTRGQQVTLSCSPISGHRSVSWYQQTPGQGLQFLFEYFSETQRNKGNFPGRFSGRQFSNSRSEMNVSTLELGDSALYLCASSDGTEGNSPLHFGNGTRLTVT.

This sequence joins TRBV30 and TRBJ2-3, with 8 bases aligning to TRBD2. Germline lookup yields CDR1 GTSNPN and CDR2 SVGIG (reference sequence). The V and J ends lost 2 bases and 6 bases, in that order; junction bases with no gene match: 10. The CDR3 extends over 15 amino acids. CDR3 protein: CAWSWAGGEGDTQYF. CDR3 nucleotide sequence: TGTGCCTGGAGTTGGGCGGGAGGAGAGGGGGATACGCAGTATTTT.

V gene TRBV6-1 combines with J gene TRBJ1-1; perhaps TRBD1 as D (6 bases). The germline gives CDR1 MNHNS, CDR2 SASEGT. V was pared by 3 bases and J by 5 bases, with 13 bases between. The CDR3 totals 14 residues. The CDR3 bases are TGTGCCAGCAGTGAGAGGGGGTCAAGAACTGAAGCTTTCTTT. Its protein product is CASSERGSRTEAFF.

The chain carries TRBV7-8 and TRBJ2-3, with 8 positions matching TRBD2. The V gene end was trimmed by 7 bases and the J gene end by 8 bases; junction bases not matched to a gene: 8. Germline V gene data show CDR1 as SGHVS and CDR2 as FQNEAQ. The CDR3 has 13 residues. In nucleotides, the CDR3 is TGTGCCAGCACCATAGGACTAGCTGGTACGCAGTATTTT. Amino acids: CASTIGLAGTQYF.

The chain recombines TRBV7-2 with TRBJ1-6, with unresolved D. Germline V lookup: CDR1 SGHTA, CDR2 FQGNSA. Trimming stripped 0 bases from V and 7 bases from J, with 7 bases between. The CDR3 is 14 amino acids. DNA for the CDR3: TGTGCCAGCAGCTTAGCGATGGGGAATTCACCCCTCCACTTT. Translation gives CASSLAMGNSPLHF.

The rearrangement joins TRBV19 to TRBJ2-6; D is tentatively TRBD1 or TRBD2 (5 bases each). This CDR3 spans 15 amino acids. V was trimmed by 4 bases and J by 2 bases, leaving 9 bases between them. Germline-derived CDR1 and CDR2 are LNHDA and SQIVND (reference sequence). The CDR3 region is CASSSRGAGANVLTF. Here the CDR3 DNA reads TGTGCCAGTAGTAGTCGAGGGGCTGGGGCCAACGTCCTGACTTTC. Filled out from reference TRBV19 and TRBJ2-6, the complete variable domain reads DGGITQSPKYLFRKEGQNVTLSCEQNLNHDAMYWYRQDPGQGLRLIYYSQIVNDFQKGDIAEGYSVSREKKESFPLTVTSAQKNPTAFYLCASSSRGAGANVLTFGAGSRLTVL.

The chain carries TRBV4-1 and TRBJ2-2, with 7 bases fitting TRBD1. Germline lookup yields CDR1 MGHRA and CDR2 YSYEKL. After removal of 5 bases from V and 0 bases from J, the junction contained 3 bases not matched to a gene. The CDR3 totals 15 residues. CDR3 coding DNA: TGCGCCAGCAGCTATGGGACAGCGAACACCGGGGAGCTGTTTTTT. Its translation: CASSYGTANTGELFF.